These T cell receptor beta chains were read from a single sample in a study of T cells in Graves' hyperthyroidism and ophthalmopathy. MiXCR was run by TCRdb on the multiplex PCR reads, yielding one entry per CDR3 protein. This sample carries roughly 500,000 distinct CDR3 sequences, approximately 24% of them seen once, and the ten largest clones take approximately 11%. Input material: blood. Receptors were obtained from a woman aged 25 to 45 with Graves' ophthalmopathy. The CDR3 runs from the conserved cysteine through the conserved F or W. Fields, in order: J gene, V gene, D gene, clone size, CDR3 protein, CDR3 DNA. D genes are given only for firm matches. The listing skips clone size in some rows; elsewhere it reads once, few, many or a size class.

TRBJ2-5	TRBV5-1	-	-	CASSLRLGGWQETQYF	TGCGCCAGCAGCCTACGACTAGGGGGTTGGCAAGAGACCCAGTACTTC
TRBJ1-2	TRBV19	-	many	CASSISASHYGYTF	TGTGCCAGTAGTATTTCCGCGTCCCACTATGGCTACACCTTC
TRBJ1-5	TRBV6-1	TRBD1	many	CASSPGGQGGQPQHF	TGTGCCAGCAGCCCAGGTGGGCAGGGGGGGCAGCCCCAGCATTTT
TRBJ1-3	TRBV6-1	-	many	CASRVGGDGNTIYF	TGTGCCAGCAGGGTCGGAGGGGATGGAAACACCATATATTTT
TRBJ1-2	TRBV7-2	TRBD1	many	CASSGGGRSRYGYTF	TGTGCCAGCAGCGGAGGGGGCAGGTCTCGCTATGGCTACACCTTC
TRBJ1-1	TRBV6-1	TRBD1	-	CASSEGQGAYAEAFF	TGTGCCAGCAGTGAGGGACAGGGGGCTTACGCTGAAGCTTTCTTT
TRBJ1-2	TRBV20-1	TRBD1	many	CSARVRWDKTGNYGYTF	TGCAGTGCTAGAGTTCGGTGGGACAAGACAGGGAACTATGGCTACACCTTC
TRBJ1-2	TRBV19	-	many	CASSIGTVVYGYTF	TGTGCCAGTAGTATTGGGACGGTAGTTTATGGCTACACCTTC
TRBJ1-1	TRBV12-5	-	-	CASGLVGGRTEAFF	TGTGCTAGTGGTTTGGTAGGGGGGCGGACTGAAGCTTTCTTT
TRBJ2-7	TRBV12-3/TRBV12-4	TRBD1	-	CASTPDRGRAEQYF	TGTGCCAGCACCCCGGACAGGGGGCGCGCCGAGCAGTACTTC
TRBJ2-7	TRBV9	-	-	CASSVDLASEQYF	TGTGCCAGCAGCGTAGATTTGGCTAGCGAGCAGTACTTC
TRBJ2-7	TRBV6-4	-	few	CAARTSTYEQYF	TGTGCCGCTAGGACAAGCACCTACGAGCAGTACTTC
TRBJ1-2	TRBV18	-	many	CASSPGDFNSYGYTF	TGTGCCAGCTCTCCGGGGGACTTCAACTCCTATGGCTACACCTTC
TRBJ2-7	TRBV5-1	TRBD1	many	CASSMTGNYEQYF	TGCGCCAGCAGCATGACAGGGAACTACGAGCAGTACTTC
TRBJ2-7	TRBV7-2	TRBD2	-	CASSGTAGYGYEQYF	TGTGCCAGCAGCGGTACAGCGGGATATGGCTACGAGCAGTACTTC
TRBJ1-2	TRBV6-1	-	many	CASSEFPTGYGYGYTF	TGTGCCAGCAGTGAATTCCCAACAGGGTATGGCTATGGCTACACCTTC
TRBJ2-7	TRBV20-1	-	many	CSAREGASYEQYF	TGCAGTGCTAGAGAGGGGGCTTCCTACGAGCAGTACTTC
TRBJ2-7	TRBV11-2	TRBD2	-	CASSLDSGGAYYEQYF	TGTGCCAGCAGCTTAGATAGCGGGGGGGCATACTACGAGCAGTACTTC
TRBJ2-2	TRBV24-1	-	-	CATRSTGELFF	TGTGCCACCCGGTCAACCGGGGAGCTGTTTTTT
TRBJ2-2	TRBV7-3	TRBD2	many	CASSLLRGTGELFF	TGTGCCAGCAGCTTATTGCGGGGGACCGGGGAGCTGTTTTTT
TRBJ2-5	TRBV24-1	TRBD1	-	CATSDPGQALETQYF	TGTGCCACCAGTGACCCGGGACAGGCCCTGGAGACCCAGTACTTC
TRBJ2-5	TRBV6-1	TRBD1	few	CASSDRQGLWETQYF	TGTGCCAGCAGTGATAGACAGGGGTTGTGGGAGACCCAGTACTTC
TRBJ2-5	TRBV15	TRBD2	many	CATSSVKGGETQYF	TGTGCCACCAGCAGTGTAAAGGGAGGGGAGACCCAGTACTTC
TRBJ2-2	TRBV9	-	-	CASSVVSGLASRTGELFF	TGTGCCAGCAGCGTAGTCTCAGGTCTAGCGAGTCGGACCGGGGAGCTGTTTTTT
TRBJ2-7	TRBV28	TRBD1	-	CASSSHSSGQGHEQYF	TGTGCCAGCAGTTCCCACTCCTCCGGACAGGGGCACGAGCAGTACTTC
TRBJ2-5	TRBV15	-	-	CATSSRGGRETQYF	TGTGCCACCAGCAGCAGGGGTGGTAGGGAGACCCAGTACTTC
TRBJ1-2	TRBV28	-	many	CASRRTAYGYTF	TGTGCCAGCAGAAGGACAGCCTATGGCTACACCTTC
TRBJ2-7	TRBV12-3/TRBV12-4	TRBD1	many	CASSLAWDSHEQYF	TGTGCCAGCAGTTTAGCGTGGGACAGTCACGAGCAGTACTTC
TRBJ2-5	TRBV7-3	TRBD2	-	CASSLTSQSSGGLQETQYF	TGTGCCAGCAGCTTAACGAGTCAGTCTAGCGGGGGGCTACAAGAGACCCAGTACTTC
TRBJ1-2	TRBV12-3/TRBV12-4	TRBD1	many	CASSFRTGSYGYTF	TGTGCCAGCAGTTTTCGGACAGGGTCCTATGGCTACACCTTC
TRBJ2-7	TRBV6-1	-	-	CASSEGGDAFSYEQYF	TGTGCCAGCAGTGAAGGCGGGGACGCTTTCTCCTACGAGCAGTACTTC
TRBJ2-7	TRBV7-2	TRBD1	many	CASSQIRGHEQYF	TGTGCCAGCAGCCAGATCAGGGGGCACGAGCAGTACTTC
TRBJ2-3	TRBV5-1	-	-	CASSREYGSTDTQYF	TGCGCCAGCAGCCGGGAGTACGGGAGCACAGATACGCAGTATTTT
TRBJ2-5	TRBV12-3/TRBV12-4	TRBD2	once	CASRRLAGVTGLETQYF	TGTGCCAGCAGGAGACTAGCGGGGGTCACCGGGTTGGAGACCCAGTACTTC
TRBJ1-3	TRBV19	-	many	CASSTPGGNTIYF	TGTGCCAGTAGTACCCCAGGTGGAAACACCATATATTTT
TRBJ1-5	TRBV12-3/TRBV12-4	-	many	CASSSRSNQPQHF	TGTGCCAGCAGTTCTCGTAGCAATCAGCCCCAGCATTTT
TRBJ2-7	TRBV3-1	TRBD2	few	CASVQGGEQYF	TGTGCCAGCGTCCAGGGAGGGGAGCAGTACTTC
TRBJ2-7	TRBV19	TRBD1	many	CASSISGQGSYEQYF	TGTGCCAGTAGTATATCTGGACAGGGGTCCTACGAGCAGTACTTC
TRBJ2-7	TRBV3-1	-	-	CASSLGTPQYEQYF	TGTGCCAGCAGCCTTGGGACACCTCAGTACGAGCAGTACTTC
TRBJ2-5	TRBV12-3/TRBV12-4	-	-	CASSTTGLAAAQETQYF	TGTGCCAGCAGTACAACAGGGCTCGCGGCAGCCCAAGAGACCCAGTACTTC
TRBJ2-2	TRBV6-1	-	-	CASSERTETGELCF	TGTGCCAGCAGTGAAAGGACGGAAACCGGGGAGCTGTGTTTT